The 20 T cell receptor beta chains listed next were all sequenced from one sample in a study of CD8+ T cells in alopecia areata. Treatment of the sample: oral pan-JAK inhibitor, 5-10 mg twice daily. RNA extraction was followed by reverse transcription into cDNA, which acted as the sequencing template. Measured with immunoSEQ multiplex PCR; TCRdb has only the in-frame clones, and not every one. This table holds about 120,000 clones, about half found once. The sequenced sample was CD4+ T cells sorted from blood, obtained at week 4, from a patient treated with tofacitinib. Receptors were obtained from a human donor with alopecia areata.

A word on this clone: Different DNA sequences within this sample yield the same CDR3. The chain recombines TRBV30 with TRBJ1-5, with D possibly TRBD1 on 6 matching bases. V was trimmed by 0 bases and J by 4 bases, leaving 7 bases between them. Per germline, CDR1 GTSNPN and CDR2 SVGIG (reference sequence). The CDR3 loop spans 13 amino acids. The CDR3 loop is CAWSVQGNQPQHF. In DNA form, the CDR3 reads TGTGCCTGGAGTGTACAGGGAAATCAGCCCCAGCATTTT. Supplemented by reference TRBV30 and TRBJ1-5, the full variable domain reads SQTIHQWPATLVQPVGSPLSLECTVEGTSNPNLYWYRQAAGRGLQLLFYSVGIGQISSEVPQNLSASRPQDRQFILSSKKLLLSDSGFYLCAWSVQGNQPQHFGDGTRLSIL.

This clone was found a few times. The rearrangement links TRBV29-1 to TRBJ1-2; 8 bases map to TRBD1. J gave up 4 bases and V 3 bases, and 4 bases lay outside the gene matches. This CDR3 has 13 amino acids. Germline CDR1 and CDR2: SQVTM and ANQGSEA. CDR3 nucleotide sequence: TGCAGCGTTGACCCCGGACAGGGCTATGGCTACACCTTC. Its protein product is CSVDPGQGYGYTF.

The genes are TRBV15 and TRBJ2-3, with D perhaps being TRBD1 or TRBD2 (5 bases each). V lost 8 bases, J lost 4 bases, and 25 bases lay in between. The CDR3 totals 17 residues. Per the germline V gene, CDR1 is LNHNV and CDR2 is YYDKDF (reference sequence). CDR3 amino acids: CATQYNTASGSSDTQYF. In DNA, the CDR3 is TGTGCCACCCAATATAACACGGCCTCAGGGAGTTCAGATACGCAGTATTTT.

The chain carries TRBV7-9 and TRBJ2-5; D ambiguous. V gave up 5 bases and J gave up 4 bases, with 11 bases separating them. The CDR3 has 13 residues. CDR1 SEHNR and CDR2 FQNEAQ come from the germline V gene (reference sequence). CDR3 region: CASSGVLLETQYF. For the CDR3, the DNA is TGTGCCAGCAGCGGGGTACTGCTAGAGACCCAGTACTTC.

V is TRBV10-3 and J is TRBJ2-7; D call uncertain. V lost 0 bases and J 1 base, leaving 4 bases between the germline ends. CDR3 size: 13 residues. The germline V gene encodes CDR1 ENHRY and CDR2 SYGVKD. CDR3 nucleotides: TGTGCCATCAGTGAGTCCCAGTCCTACGAGCAGTACTTC. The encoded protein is CAISESQSYEQYF.

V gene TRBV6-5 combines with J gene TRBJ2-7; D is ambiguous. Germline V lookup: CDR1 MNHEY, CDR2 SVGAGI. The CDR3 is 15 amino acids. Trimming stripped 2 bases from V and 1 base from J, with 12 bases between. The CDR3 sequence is CASSYAPQPSYEQYF. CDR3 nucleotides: TGTGCCAGCAGTTACGCCCCGCAACCTTCCTACGAGCAGTACTTC.

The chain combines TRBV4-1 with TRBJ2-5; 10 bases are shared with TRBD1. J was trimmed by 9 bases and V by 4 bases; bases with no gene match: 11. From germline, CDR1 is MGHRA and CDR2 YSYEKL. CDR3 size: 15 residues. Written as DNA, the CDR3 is TGCGCCAGCAGCCGGGGACAGGGGCCCGGGGGCGCCCAGTACTTC. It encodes CASSRGQGPGGAQYF.

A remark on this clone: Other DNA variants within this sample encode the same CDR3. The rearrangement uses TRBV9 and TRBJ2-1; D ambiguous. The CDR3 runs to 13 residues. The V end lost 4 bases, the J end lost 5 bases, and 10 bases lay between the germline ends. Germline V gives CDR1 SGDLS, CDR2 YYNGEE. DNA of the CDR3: TGTGCCAGCAGCCCTCTAGGACACAATGAGCAGTTCTTC. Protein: CASSPLGHNEQFF.

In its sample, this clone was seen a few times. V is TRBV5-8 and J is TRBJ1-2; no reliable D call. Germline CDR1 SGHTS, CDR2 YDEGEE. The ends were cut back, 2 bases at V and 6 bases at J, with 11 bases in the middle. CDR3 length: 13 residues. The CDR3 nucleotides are TGTGCCAGCAGCTTCGACGGCCCCCATGGCTACACCTTC. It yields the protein CASSFDGPHGYTF.

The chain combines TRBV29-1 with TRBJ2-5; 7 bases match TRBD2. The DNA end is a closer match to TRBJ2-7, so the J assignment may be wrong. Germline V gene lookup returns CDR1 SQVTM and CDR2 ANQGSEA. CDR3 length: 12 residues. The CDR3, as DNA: TGCAGCGTTGTGGTCGCGGGGGTCGAGCAGTACTTC. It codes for CSVVVAGVEQYF.

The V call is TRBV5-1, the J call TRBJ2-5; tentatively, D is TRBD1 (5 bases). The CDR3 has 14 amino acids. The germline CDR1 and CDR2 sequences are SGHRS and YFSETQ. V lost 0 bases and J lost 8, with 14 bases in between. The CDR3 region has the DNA TGCGCCAGCAGCTTGGAGGTCGGACAAAGAACCCAGTACTTC. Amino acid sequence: CASSLEVGQRTQYF.

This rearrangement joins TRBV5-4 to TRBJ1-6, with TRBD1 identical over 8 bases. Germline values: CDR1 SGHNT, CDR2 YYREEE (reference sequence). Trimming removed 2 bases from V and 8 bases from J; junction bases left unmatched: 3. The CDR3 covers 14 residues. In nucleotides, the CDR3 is TGTGCCAGCAGCTTACAGGGGGTCGATTCACCCCTCCACTTT. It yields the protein CASSLQGVDSPLHF. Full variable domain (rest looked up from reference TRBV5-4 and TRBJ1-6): ETGVTQSPTHLIKTRGQQVTLRCSSQSGHNTVSWYQQALGQGPQFIFQYYREEENGRGNFPPRFSGLQFPNYSSELNVNALELDDSALYLCASSLQGVDSPLHFGNGTRLTVT.

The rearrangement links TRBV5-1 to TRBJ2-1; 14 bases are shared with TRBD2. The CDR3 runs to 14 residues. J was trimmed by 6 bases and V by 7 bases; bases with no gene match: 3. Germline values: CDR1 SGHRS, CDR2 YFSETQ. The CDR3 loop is CASHGTSGSNEQFF. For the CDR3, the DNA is TGCGCCAGCCATGGGACTAGCGGGAGCAATGAGCAGTTCTTC.

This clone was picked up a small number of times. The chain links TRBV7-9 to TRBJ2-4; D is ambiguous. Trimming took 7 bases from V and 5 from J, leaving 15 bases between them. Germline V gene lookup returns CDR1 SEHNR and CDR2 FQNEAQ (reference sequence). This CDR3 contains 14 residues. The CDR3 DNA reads TGTGCCAGCACCCGATCGGACGTAGAAAACATTCAGTACTTC. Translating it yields CASTRSDVENIQYF. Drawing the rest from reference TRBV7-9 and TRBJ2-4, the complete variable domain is DTGVSQNPRHKITKRGQNVTFRCDPISEHNRLYWYRQTLGQGPEFLTYFQNEAQLEKSRLLSDRFSAERPKGSFSTLEIQRTEQGDSAMYLCASTRSDVENIQYFGAGTRLSVL.

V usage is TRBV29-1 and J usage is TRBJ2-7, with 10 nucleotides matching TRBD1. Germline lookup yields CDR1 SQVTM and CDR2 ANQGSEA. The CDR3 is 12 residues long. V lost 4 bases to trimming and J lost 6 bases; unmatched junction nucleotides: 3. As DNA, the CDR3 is TGCAGCGTTGTTCGGGACAGGGGCGAGCAGTACTTC. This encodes CSVVRDRGEQYF.

CDR3 region: CASSRGIQGPSEQYF. CDR3 in DNA: TGTGCCAGCAGTAGGGGGATCCAGGGACCCAGCGAGCAGTACTTC. The genes are TRBV2 and TRBJ2-7, with D perhaps matching TRBD1 (6 bases). This CDR3 has 15 residues. V lost 5 bases to trimming and J lost 6 bases, with 20 bases between them. Germline CDR1 is SNHLY and CDR2 is FYNNEI.

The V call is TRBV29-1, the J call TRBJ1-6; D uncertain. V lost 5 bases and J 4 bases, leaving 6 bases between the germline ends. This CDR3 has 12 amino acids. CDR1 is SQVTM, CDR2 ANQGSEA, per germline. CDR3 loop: CSVWRYNSPLHF. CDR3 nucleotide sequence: TGCAGCGTTTGGCGGTATAATTCACCCCTCCACTTT.

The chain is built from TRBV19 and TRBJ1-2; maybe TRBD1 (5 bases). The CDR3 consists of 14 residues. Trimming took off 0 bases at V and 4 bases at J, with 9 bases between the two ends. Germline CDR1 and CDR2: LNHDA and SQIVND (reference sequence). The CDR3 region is CASSIDQGVYGYTF. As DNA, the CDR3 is TGTGCCAGTAGTATAGATCAGGGTGTCTATGGCTACACCTTC.

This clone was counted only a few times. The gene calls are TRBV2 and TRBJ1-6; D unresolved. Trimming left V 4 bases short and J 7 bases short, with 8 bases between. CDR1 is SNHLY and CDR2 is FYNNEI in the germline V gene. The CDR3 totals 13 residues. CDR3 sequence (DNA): TGTGCCAGCAGTGTTACTTTCAATTCACCCCTCCACTTT. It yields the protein CASSVTFNSPLHF. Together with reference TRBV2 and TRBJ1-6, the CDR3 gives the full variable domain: EPEVTQTPSHQVTQMGQEVILRCVPISNHLYFYWYRQILGQKVEFLVSFYNNEISEKSEIFDDQFSVERPDGSNFTLKIRSTKLEDSAMYFCASSVTFNSPLHFGNGTRLTVT.

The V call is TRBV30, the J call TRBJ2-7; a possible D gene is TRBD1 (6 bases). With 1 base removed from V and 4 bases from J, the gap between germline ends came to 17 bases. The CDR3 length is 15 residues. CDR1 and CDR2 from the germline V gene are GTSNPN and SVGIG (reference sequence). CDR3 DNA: TGTGCCTGGAGTGCGTTACCCGGGACACCTTACGAGCAGTACTTC. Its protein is CAWSALPGTPYEQYF.